The 24 T cell receptor beta chains reported below all come from one sample, sequenced in a study of molecular identifiers for immune sequencing clone quantification. TCRdb analysed the PCR reads with MiXCR anew, one entry per CDR3 protein. The table includes about 65,000 distinct CDR3 sequences, less than 20% detected once. Sequencing input: naive CD8+ T cells from blood, with Jurkat cell RNA spiked in. Stated subset: FACS-sorted CD8+CD4-CCR7+CD45RA+ naive T cells. The receptors shown here come from a human donor in good health. Some libraries in this study had Jurkat cell RNA spiked in.

In the case of this clonotype: A read error is possible here, since a much larger clone lies one base away. The chain employs TRBV13 and TRBJ2-7; D not certain. CDR1 and CDR2 (germline): PRHDT, FYEKMQ (reference sequence). The CDR3 is 14 residues long. The V and J ends lost 2 bases and 0 bases respectively, with 8 bases between them. The CDR3, as DNA: TGTGCCAGCAGCTTAATGACCCGCTCCTACGAGCAGTACTTC. Its protein product is CASSLMTRSYEQYF.

This clonotype was seen repeatedly, ten times or more. The J gene is TRBJ2-5, the V gene TRBV12-3 or TRBV12-4, with 10 bases that match TRBD1. Unmatched junction bases numbered 6, after V lost 5 bases and J lost 3 bases. The CDR3 consists of 15 residues. The CDR3 region is CASSQPGQGKETQYF. Here the CDR3 DNA reads TGTGCCAGCAGTCAACCGGGACAGGGGAAAGAGACCCAGTACTTC.

This clonotype was seen repeatedly, ten times or more. This chain connects TRBV11-2 to TRBJ1-1; no firm D call. Germline CDR1 is SGHAT and CDR2 is FQNNGV. The CDR3 is 15 residues long. Between the trimmed V and J ends, which lost 5 bases and 4 bases, there was a span of 17 bases. CDR3 sequence reads: CASSPLVGSGTEAFF. The CDR3, as DNA: TGTGCCAGCAGCCCCCTAGTAGGTTCGGGCACTGAAGCTTTCTTT.

This clonotype was picked up a small number of times. A read error may explain this, as a much larger clone is one base away. The chain links TRBV27 to TRBJ2-2; maybe TRBD1 (6 bases). The CDR3 length is 14 residues. Germline V lookup: CDR1 MNHEY, CDR2 SMNVEV (reference sequence). V shed 7 bases and J shed 10 bases, with 19 bases lying between them. Here the CDR3 reads CASTPSGEGQELFF. The CDR3 region has the DNA TGTGCCAGCACCCCCTCAGGGGAAGGACAGGAGCTGTTTTTT.

This clonotype was recorded many times. V gene TRBV27 combines with J gene TRBJ2-7; possible D gene TRBD2, 5 bases. Trimming stripped 1 base from V and 5 bases from J, with 6 bases between. The CDR3 extends over 12 amino acids. Per the germline V gene, CDR1 is MNHEY and CDR2 is SMNVEV (reference sequence). This chain's CDR3 is CASSLYGDEQYF. In DNA, the CDR3 is TGTGCCAGCAGTTTATACGGGGACGAGCAGTACTTC.

The rearrangement uses TRBV7-2 and TRBJ2-4; 12 bases align to TRBD1. CDR3 length: 15 amino acids. From germline, CDR1 is SGHTA and CDR2 FQGNSA. V was pared by 5 bases and J by 12 bases, with 11 bases of the junction left unmatched. This CDR3 reads CASSRGQGARAGQYF. The CDR3 DNA reads as TGTGCCAGCAGCCGGGGACAGGGGGCGCGGGCGGGTCAGTACTTC.

This clonotype came up many times. V and J are TRBV29-1 and TRBJ2-7; D gene ambiguous. The CDR3 has 12 residues. Germline-derived CDR1 and CDR2 are SQVTM and ANQGSEA. Trimming left V 0 bases short and J 2 bases short, with 5 bases between. CDR3 nucleotide sequence: TGCAGCGTTGAAGACCGGGCCTACGAGCAGTACTTC. Its protein is CSVEDRAYEQYF.

This clonotype has a handful of counts. The chain joins TRBV30 to TRBJ2-7; D unresolved. Between the trimmed V and J ends, which lost 2 bases and 6 bases, there was a span of 14 bases. The germline CDR1 and CDR2 sequences are GTSNPN and SVGIG (reference sequence). This CDR3 comprises 13 residues. CDR3 loop: CAWSWQIDGEQYF. The DNA of the CDR3 is TGTGCCTGGAGTTGGCAGATCGATGGCGAGCAGTACTTC.

This clonotype was counted many times. This rearrangement joins TRBV27 to TRBJ1-1; no reliable D call. Germline CDR1 reads MNHEY; CDR2 reads SMNVEV (reference sequence). This CDR3 contains 13 residues. V lost 6 bases and J lost 6, with 14 bases in between. CDR3 loop: CASSQVEGAEAFF. CDR3 DNA: TGTGCCAGCAGCCAGGTGGAGGGCGCTGAAGCTTTCTTT.

This clonotype was seen at least ten times. This chain links TRBV7-9 with TRBJ2-3; the match to TRBD2 covers 9 bases. Germline CDR1 SEHNR, CDR2 FQNEAQ (reference sequence). CDR3 length: 15 amino acids. Trimming at V came to 5 bases and at J to 2 bases, leaving 5 bases not matched to a gene. As DNA, the CDR3 is TGTGCCAGCAGCCAGACTAGCGGCATCACAGATACGCAGTATTTT. Amino acids: CASSQTSGITDTQYF.

This clonotype was seen a single time. The chain couples TRBV14 to TRBJ2-7; 7 bases match TRBD1. There are 15 residues in the CDR3. V dropped 5 bases and J dropped 3; count of bases not matched to a gene: 10. CDR1 and CDR2 (germline): SGHDN, FVKESK. CDR3 region: CASSGRQGLIYEQYF. The DNA of the CDR3 is TGTGCCAGCAGCGGCCGACAGGGCCTTATCTACGAGCAGTACTTC.

DNA for the CDR3: TGTGCCACCAGTGAGCGAAATCCAGGGGCCGACTACAATGAGCAGTTCTTC. It codes for CATSERNPGADYNEQFF. The chain recombines TRBV24-1 with TRBJ2-1, with D possibly matching TRBD1 (6 bases). The V gene lost 4 bases and the J gene lost 3 bases, with 18 bases spanning the gap. Germline V gives CDR1 KGHDR, CDR2 SFDVKD. This CDR3 region has 17 residues.

The gene calls are TRBV24-1 and TRBJ2-7; D is unclear. The CDR3 consists of 12 residues. Germline CDR1 and CDR2: KGHDR and SFDVKD. Trimming removed 3 bases at V and 0 bases at J, with 2 bases between. The CDR3 spells CATSDNSYEQYF. The CDR3 DNA reads as TGTGCCACCAGTGATAACTCCTACGAGCAGTACTTC.

The chain is built from TRBV14 and TRBJ2-7; perhaps TRBD1 as D (5 bases). The germline gives CDR1 SGHDN, CDR2 FVKESK. CDR3 length equals 13 residues. Trimming cost V 0 bases and J 2 bases, with 5 bases left between them. The CDR3 protein is CASSQDRAYEQYF. CDR3 coding DNA: TGTGCCAGCAGCCAAGACAGGGCCTACGAGCAGTACTTC.

This clonotype was seen repeatedly, ten times or more. This chain uses TRBV7-9 with TRBJ2-1, with 10 bases that match TRBD2. Unmatched junction bases numbered 8, after V lost 6 bases and J lost 9 bases. The CDR3 consists of 14 residues. Germline CDR1 reads SEHNR; CDR2 reads FQNEAQ (reference sequence). CDR3 bases: TGTGCCAGCAGTTCTAGCGGGAGTCCCACTGAGCAGTTCTTC. This translates into CASSSSGSPTEQFF. The complete variable domain, with remaining parts taken from reference TRBV7-9 and TRBJ2-1, reads DTGVSQNPRHKITKRGQNVTFRCDPISEHNRLYWYRQTLGQGPEFLTYFQNEAQLEKSRLLSDRFSAERPKGSFSTLEIQRTEQGDSAMYLCASSSSGSPTEQFFGPGTRLTVL.

This clonotype was found many times. The chain employs TRBV7-2 and TRBJ2-7; D is unclear. The germline V gene has CDR1 SGHTA and CDR2 FQGNSA. The V end lost 2 bases, the J end lost 3 bases, and 11 bases lay between the germline ends. CDR3 length: 14 residues. The CDR3 sequence: CASSLSGGSYEQYF. CDR3 bases: TGTGCCAGCAGCTTATCCGGCGGAAGCTACGAGCAGTACTTC.

Within the sample, this clonotype is medium-sized. The rearrangement uses TRBV7-8 and TRBJ2-3, with TRBD2 matching over 9 bases. The CDR3 length is 18 residues. Germline CDR1 and CDR2: SGHVS and FQNEAQ. J gave up 1 base and V 2 bases, and 10 bases lay outside the gene matches. In DNA form, the CDR3 reads TGTGCCAGCAGCTTATCCTGGGGGCTAGCGGGACGCACAGATACGCAGTATTTT. Translating gives CASSLSWGLAGRTDTQYF.

The table lists this clonotype with many counts. The genes are TRBV6-2 or TRBV6-3 and TRBJ2-7; D is possibly TRBD1 or TRBD2 (5 bases each). The CDR3 consists of 13 residues. V shed 2 bases and J shed 3 bases, with 8 bases lying between them. Per germline, CDR1 MNHEY and CDR2 SVGEGT. The CDR3 is CASSYGTVYEQYF. CDR3 DNA: TGTGCCAGCAGTTACGGGACCGTCTACGAGCAGTACTTC.

This clonotype was counted at least ten times. An end of the junction differs from the germline gene, which may be a read error. The chain carries TRBV3-1 and TRBJ2-6; D is unresolved. This CDR3 region has 15 residues. From germline, CDR1 is LGHDT and CDR2 YNNKEL (reference sequence). The CDR3 loop reads CASTQGGSGANVLTF. In nucleotides, the CDR3 is TGTGCCAGCACCCAAGGCGGCTCTGGGGCCAACGTCCTGACTTTC.

This clonotype was seen only a few times. V usage is TRBV28 and J usage is TRBJ2-3; D gene ambiguous. CDR1 is MDHEN, CDR2 SYDVKM, per germline. V shed 8 bases and J shed 1 base, with 7 bases lying between them. The CDR3 covers 12 residues. This CDR3 reads CASCEGTDTQYF. The CDR3 DNA reads TGTGCCAGCTGCGAGGGCACAGATACGCAGTATTTT.

The V and J genes are TRBV27 and TRBJ1-5; D is undetermined. V shed 6 bases and J shed 0 bases, with 18 bases lying between them. Germline assignment: CDR1 MNHEY and CDR2 SMNVEV (reference sequence). The CDR3 is 17 amino acids. The CDR3 loop is CASSASKTLYSNQPQHF. The CDR3 coding sequence is TGTGCCAGCAGCGCGTCCAAAACACTGTATAGCAATCAGCCCCAGCATTTT.

This clonotype has only a few counts. This could be a read error, since a much larger clone is one nucleotide away. This chain links TRBV27 with TRBJ1-1; the D is unclear. The germline V gene has CDR1 MNHEY and CDR2 SMNVEV (reference sequence). The CDR3 runs to 14 residues. CDR3 DNA: TGTGCCAGTATATCGGAATCGGCTAACACTGAAGCTCTCTTT. Encoded protein: CASISESANTEALF.

A note on this clonotype: This clone may be a read error of a much larger clone one base away. This is likely a read error, given that the CDR3 carries no conserved phenylalanine or tryptophan at its end. The chain links TRBV27 to TRBJ1-5; a weak D match, TRBD1 (6 bases). V was cut by 8 bases and J by 5 bases, with 19 bases left in between. From germline, CDR1 is MNHEY and CDR2 SMNVEV (reference sequence). The CDR3 consists of 15 residues. In nucleotides, the CDR3 is TGTGCCAGCGGCCGTGGGGGCAGCCCTTATCAGCCCCAGCATCTT. This sequence encodes CASGRGGSPYQPQHL.

The chain links TRBV28 to TRBJ2-7, with 12 bases matching TRBD1. V gave up 6 bases and J gave up 2 bases; unmatched junction bases: 5. The CDR3 has 15 amino acids. CDR1 and CDR2 (germline): MDHEN, SYDVKM. The CDR3 DNA reads as TGTGCCAGCAGCCGGGACAGGGGGCTACCCTACGAGCAGTACTTC. It codes for CASSRDRGLPYEQYF.